The 28 T cell receptor beta chains below come from one sample, sequenced in a study of blood T cell repertoires in COVID-19. Clones were read by immunoSEQ multiplex PCR, and TCRdb kept only the in-frame ones, dropping some. The sample has more than 85,000 clones, 80% to 95% seen once. Sequencing was carried out using peripheral blood. The receptors stem from a man in his 70s with acute or convalescent COVID-19.

The count of this clone is one. The V call is TRBV28, the J call TRBJ1-4; no clear D. The germline V and J ends were trimmed by 10 bases and 5 bases, with 14 bases remaining between them. CDR1 is MDHEN, CDR2 SYDVKM, per germline. This CDR3 has 13 amino acids. In DNA, the CDR3 is TGTGCCACCGACACCCCGGTGAATGAAAAACTGTTTTTT. Translating gives CATDTPVNEKLFF.

The genes are TRBV30 and TRBJ1-4; D possibly corresponds to TRBD1 (5 bases). The V and J ends lost 4 bases and 0 bases respectively, with 6 bases between them. The CDR3 runs 13 residues. Germline-derived CDR1 and CDR2 are GTSNPN and SVGIG (reference sequence). The CDR3 DNA sequence: TGTGCCTGGACGGGGGCAACTAATGAAAAACTGTTTTTT. It encodes CAWTGATNEKLFF.

The rearrangement joins TRBV2 to TRBJ1-2; 9 nucleotides align to TRBD1. With V trimmed by 8 bases and J by 4 bases, 8 bases remained unmatched. The germline V gene has CDR1 SNHLY and CDR2 FYNNEI. The CDR3 totals 14 residues. CDR3 amino acids: CASFTGQGSYGYTF. CDR3 nucleotide sequence: TGTGCCAGCTTTACGGGACAGGGTTCCTATGGCTACACCTTC. The variable domain in full, with the rest retrieved from reference TRBV2 and TRBJ1-2, is EPEVTQTPSHQVTQMGQEVILRCVPISNHLYFYWYRQILGQKVEFLVSFYNNEISEKSEIFDDQFSVERPDGSNFTLKIRSTKLEDSAMYFCASFTGQGSYGYTFGSGTRLTVV.

The CDR3: CASSIQGVTEAFF. The CDR3 coding sequence is TGTGCCAGCAGCATACAGGGGGTGACTGAAGCTTTCTTT. The chain carries TRBV5-5 and TRBJ1-1; TRBD1 matches at 8 bases. Germline-derived CDR1 and CDR2 are SGHKS and YYEKEE (reference sequence). This CDR3 spans 13 amino acids. The V gene end was trimmed by 4 bases and the J gene end by 5 bases; junction bases not matched to a gene: 4.

There are a few counts of this clone. The chain couples TRBV3-1 (or the pseudogene TRBV3-2) to TRBJ1-5, with D possibly TRBD1 on 6 matching bases. The CDR3 loop spans 15 amino acids. The V and J ends lost 0 bases and 5 bases respectively, with 11 bases between them. Germline V gene lookup returns CDR1 LGHDT and CDR2 YNNKEL (reference sequence). Here the CDR3 reads CASSQDPGTHQPQHF. As DNA, the CDR3 is TGTGCCAGCAGCCAAGATCCCGGGACACATCAGCCCCAGCATTTT.

The chain couples TRBV29-1 to TRBJ1-3; D is unresolved. CDR1 is SQVTM and CDR2 is ANQGSEA in the germline V gene. V gave up 4 bases and J gave up 0 bases, with 13 bases separating them. This CDR3 has 15 residues. In DNA, the CDR3 is TGCAGCGTTGCTGGCGGATCGTTCTCTGGAAACACCATATATTTT. The encoded protein is CSVAGGSFSGNTIYF.

The genes are TRBV18 and TRBJ2-1; 12 bases are shared with TRBD1. The CDR3 length is 14 residues. V lost 5 bases, J lost 7 bases, and 3 bases stayed unmatched. Germline V gene lookup returns CDR1 KGHSH and CDR2 LQKENI. The CDR3 nucleotides read TGTGCCAGCTCAGGGGACAGGGGGCGGAATGAGCAGTTCTTC. Translation gives CASSGDRGRNEQFF.

The rearrangement uses TRBV18 and TRBJ2-3; TRBD2 matches 8 bases. From germline, CDR1 is KGHSH and CDR2 LQKENI. The CDR3 sequence is 14 residues long. V gave up 6 bases and J gave up 2 bases; unmatched junction bases: 4. The CDR3 nucleotides read TGTGCCAGCTCTAAGCGGGAGCCCACAGATACGCAGTATTTT. This codes for CASSKREPTDTQYF.

This chain joins TRBV6-6 and TRBJ1-4; weak D call: TRBD1 (5 bases). The CDR3 runs 14 residues. CDR1 and CDR2 (germline): MNHNY, SVGAGI (reference sequence). The V gene lost 7 bases and the J gene lost 4 bases, with 13 bases spanning the gap. The CDR3 loop reads CASTFLGVNEKLFF. The DNA for the CDR3 is TGTGCCAGCACCTTCCTAGGGGTTAATGAAAAACTGTTTTTT.

The chain has TRBV6-5 and TRBJ1-5; 9 bases are a match to TRBD1. This CDR3 has 15 amino acids. Trimming cost V 7 bases and J 9 bases; bases outside gene matches: 13. Germline lookup yields CDR1 MNHEY and CDR2 SVGAGI. The CDR3 region is CASNPTGTGRLPQHF. The CDR3 region has the DNA TGTGCCAGCAACCCTACCGGGACAGGGCGCTTGCCCCAGCATTTT.

The chain has TRBV4-1 and TRBJ2-3, with TRBD2 as a possible D gene (5 bases). The CDR3 runs 17 residues. V was trimmed by 3 bases and J by 2 bases, leaving 18 bases between them. Germline V CDR1 and CDR2: MGHRA, YSYEKL. CDR3 sequence: CASSQISPGIATDTQYF. The CDR3, as DNA: TGCGCCAGCAGCCAGATCTCTCCCGGGATCGCCACAGATACGCAGTATTTT.

J is TRBJ1-1 and V is TRBV5-6; 9 nucleotides align to TRBD1. Germline CDR1 SGHDT, CDR2 YYEEEE. The J segment lost 0 bases and the V segment lost 4 bases, leaving 7 bases of the junction unmatched. The CDR3 length is 16 residues. The DNA for the CDR3 is TGTGCCAGCAGCAAAACGGGGACAGGGATGAACACTGAAGCTTTCTTT. It encodes CASSKTGTGMNTEAFF.

The chain combines TRBV7-2 with TRBJ1-4; 8 bases line up with TRBD1. Per germline, CDR1 SGHTA and CDR2 FQGNSA. J was trimmed by 6 bases and V by 3 bases; bases with no gene match: 6. This CDR3 has 15 residues. CDR3 amino acids: CASSFGQGRDEKLFF. Here the CDR3 DNA reads TGTGCCAGCAGCTTTGGACAGGGTAGAGATGAAAAACTGTTTTTT.

The chain carries TRBV28 and TRBJ1-5; a weak D match, TRBD1 (5 bases). Germline V lookup: CDR1 MDHEN, CDR2 SYDVKM. Trimming left V 2 bases short and J 6 bases short, with 11 bases between. The CDR3 has 14 amino acids. The CDR3 protein is CASSLTPGGQPQHF. CDR3 nucleotides: TGTGCCAGCAGTTTAACCCCCGGGGGTCAGCCCCAGCATTTT.

The chain is built from TRBV4-1 and TRBJ2-1; D might be TRBD2 (5 bases). Trimming removed 0 bases at V and 5 bases at J, with 11 bases between. Germline CDR1 MGHRA, CDR2 YSYEKL. The length of the CDR3 is 15 residues. CDR3: CASSQEGSKNNEQFF. The CDR3 DNA reads as TGCGCCAGCAGCCAAGAGGGGAGCAAAAACAATGAGCAGTTCTTC.

With respect to this clone: This specimen includes other DNA sequences encoding the same CDR3. The rearrangement links TRBV12-3 or TRBV12-4 to TRBJ1-1; D may be TRBD1 (5 bases). V was pared by 3 bases and J by 10 bases, with 9 bases between. The CDR3 sequence is 11 residues long. The CDR3 protein is CASSFGGGAFF. The CDR3 bases are TGTGCCAGCAGTTTCGGCGGGGGAGCTTTCTTT.

This sequence joins TRBV28 and TRBJ1-1; TRBD1 aligns across 8 bases. This CDR3 comprises 14 residues. The V segment lost 3 bases and the J segment 11 bases; nucleotides outside the gene matches: 11. Germline CDR1 MDHEN, CDR2 SYDVKM. The CDR3 bases are TGTGCCAGCAGTTTGCAGGGGGCGCAGGGTACGGCTTTCTTT. Protein sequence: CASSLQGAQGTAFF.

The genes are TRBV7-2 and TRBJ2-5, with D possibly being TRBD1 (5 bases). Between the trimmed V and J ends, which lost 3 bases and 9 bases, there was a span of 8 bases. Germline loops: CDR1 SGHTA, CDR2 FQGNSA. CDR3 length: 11 residues. The CDR3 is CASSLVGAQYF. CDR3 nucleotides: TGTGCCAGCAGCTTGGTAGGGGCCCAGTACTTC.

The chain couples TRBV6-2 or TRBV6-3 to TRBJ2-3, with a weak D call TRBD1 (5 bases). There are 14 residues in the CDR3. Germline CDR1 reads MNHEY; CDR2 reads SVGEGT. Trimming shortened V by 4 bases and J by 4 bases, and 12 bases separated the two germline ends. Written as DNA, the CDR3 is TGTGCCAGCAGTTGGGGCCCCGTCCCAGATACGCAGTATTTT. Translating it yields CASSWGPVPDTQYF.

This rearrangement joins TRBV5-1 to TRBJ1-3, with 7 bases aligning to TRBD1. The junction had 10 bases not matched to a gene; V was cut back by 7 bases and J by 0 bases. The CDR3 consists of 16 residues. Germline assignment: CDR1 SGHRS and CDR2 YFSETQ. Here the CDR3 reads CASGGDSESSGNTIYF. In nucleotides, the CDR3 is TGCGCCAGCGGTGGGGACAGCGAGAGCTCTGGAAACACCATATATTTT.

The chain links TRBV6-5 to TRBJ1-2; D possibly corresponds to TRBD1 (6 bases). Looked up from germline, CDR1 is MNHEY and CDR2 is SVGAGI. The CDR3 is 14 amino acids. Trimming took off 2 bases at V and 6 bases at J, with 13 bases between the two ends. The CDR3 DNA follows: TGTGCCAGCAGTTACAGGCAGGGGCGAAATGGCTACACCTTC. The encoded protein is CASSYRQGRNGYTF.

The rearrangement joins TRBV6-5 to TRBJ1-4; D may be TRBD1 (6 bases). The V gene's germline CDR1 is MNHEY and CDR2 SVGAGI. V lost 2 bases to trimming and J lost 7 bases, with 14 bases between them. The CDR3 has 15 amino acids. CDR3 DNA sequence: TGTGCCAGCAGTTACCGACAGGCGGTGACTGAAAAACTGTTTTTT. This codes for CASSYRQAVTEKLFF.

J is TRBJ2-3 and V is TRBV10-3; maybe TRBD2 (6 bases). This CDR3 spans 14 amino acids. The V gene lost 6 bases and the J gene lost 2 bases, with 12 bases spanning the gap. Germline CDR1 reads ENHRY; CDR2 reads SYGVKD. CDR3 sequence: CAISERDFTDTQYF. The CDR3 DNA sequence: TGTGCCATCAGCGAAAGGGACTTCACAGATACGCAGTATTTT.

The chain's CDR3 is CASRSLSSYEQYF. CDR3 DNA sequence: TGTGCCAGCAGGAGTTTGAGCTCCTACGAGCAGTACTTC. This chain links TRBV6-5 with TRBJ2-7; D is unresolved. In germline, CDR1 is MNHEY, CDR2 SVGAGI. The CDR3 extends over 13 amino acids. Trimming took 6 bases from V and 0 from J, leaving 9 bases between them.

This chain uses TRBV11-3 with TRBJ2-2; no firm D call. The V gene lost 2 bases and the J gene lost 7 bases, with 8 bases spanning the gap. The germline gives CDR1 SGHNT, CDR2 YENEEA. There are 13 residues in the CDR3. The CDR3 loop reads CASSLRVDGELFF. CDR3 bases: TGTGCCAGCAGCTTACGGGTTGACGGGGAGCTGTTTTTT.

V gene TRBV7-2 combines with J gene TRBJ1-2; TRBD1 matches 7 bases. The CDR3 runs to 14 residues. The V gene end was trimmed by 6 bases and the J gene end by 0 bases; junction bases not matched to a gene: 4. Germline V CDR1 and CDR2: SGHTA, FQGNSA. The CDR3 nucleotides read TGTGCCAGCAGTACTGACAGGGCTAACTATGGCTACACCTTC. Residues: CASSTDRANYGYTF.

This chain connects TRBV24-1 to TRBJ2-5; D is unresolved. Germline lookup yields CDR1 KGHDR and CDR2 SFDVKD. This CDR3 contains 17 residues. Trimming cost V 2 bases and J 12 bases, with 27 bases left between them. DNA of the CDR3: TGTGCCACCAGTGATTCTCCAGGCAAATGGGCTCGGTACCTTAAGTACTTC. Translation: CATSDSPGKWARYLKYF.

The chain links TRBV6-5 to TRBJ1-6; D gene ambiguous. Trimming took 4 bases from V and 5 from J, leaving 12 bases between them. From germline, CDR1 is MNHEY and CDR2 SVGAGI. The CDR3 is 15 residues long. The CDR3 region has the DNA TGTGCCAGCAGTTTCGCAGGATTAAATAATTCACCCCTCCACTTT. As protein: CASSFAGLNNSPLHF.